Listed here are 27 T cell receptor beta chains from one sample, sequenced in a study of response to subunit inactivated influenza vaccine. MiXCR was run by TCRdb on the RT-PCR reads, yielding one entry per CDR3 protein. The profile shows around 200,000 distinct CDR3 sequences, around a tenth of them singletons. The material was non-naive T cells sorted from PBMCs, obtained on the day of vaccination. All receptors derive from a man between 50 and 59 years old who received an inactivated influenza vaccine.

This clonotype showed up many times. The V and J genes are TRBV20-1 and TRBJ2-5, with 10 bases matching TRBD1. Unmatched junction bases numbered 3, after V lost 6 bases and J lost 5 bases. Looked up from germline, CDR1 is DFQATT and CDR2 is SNEGSKA (reference sequence). The CDR3 runs 12 residues. In DNA, the CDR3 is TGCAGTGCCCGGACAGGGGGGGAGACCCAGTACTTC. Translated, it gives CSARTGGETQYF.

The sample holds a few counts of this clonotype. This sequence joins TRBV5-6 and TRBJ1-1; unclear D gene. CDR1 is SGHDT, CDR2 YYEEEE, per germline. The CDR3 consists of 14 residues. Trimming shortened V by 0 bases and J by 0 bases, and 6 bases separated the two germline ends. The CDR3 spells CASSLGWVNTEAFF. The CDR3 DNA sequence: TGTGCCAGCAGCTTGGGTTGGGTGAACACTGAAGCTTTCTTT. The whole variable domain, filled in from reference TRBV5-6 and TRBJ1-1, reads DAGVTQSPTHLIKTRGQQVTLRCSPKSGHDTVSWYQQALGQGPQFIFQYYEEEERQRGNFPDRFSGHQFPNYSSELNVNALLLGDSALYLCASSLGWVNTEAFFGQGTRLTVV.

This clonotype was found many times. This sequence joins TRBV5-1 and TRBJ2-1; D gene uncertain. The germline V gene has CDR1 SGHRS and CDR2 YFSETQ. The V gene lost 3 bases and the J gene lost 2 bases, with 12 bases spanning the gap. The CDR3 is 15 amino acids. The CDR3 DNA follows: TGCGCCAGCAGCTCGTTATCGGTGACCTACAATGAGCAGTTCTTC. As protein: CASSSLSVTYNEQFF.

This rearrangement joins TRBV27 to TRBJ2-1; either TRBD1 or TRBD2 may supply D (5 bases each). V was trimmed by 8 bases and J by 7 bases, leaving 21 bases between them. This CDR3 has 15 amino acids. The germline V gene has CDR1 MNHEY and CDR2 SMNVEV (reference sequence). The CDR3 nucleotides read TGTGCCAGCGGATGGGGTGGGACCCGGGCTAATGAGCAGTTCTTC. Translation gives CASGWGGTRANEQFF.

This clonotype was counted at least ten times. The chain combines TRBV15 with TRBJ1-5; no clear D. V lost 1 base, J lost 9 bases, and 25 bases lay in between. This CDR3 comprises 18 residues. Germline-derived CDR1 and CDR2 are LNHNV and YYDKDF (reference sequence). The DNA of the CDR3 is TGTGCCACCAGCAGAGGCGAAGGACGAGCTAGCCTTAACCGGCCCCAGCATTTT. This gives the protein CATSRGEGRASLNRPQHF.

Many counts were recorded for this clonotype. The V gene is TRBV18, the J gene TRBJ2-2; the D is unclear. The CDR3 contains 14 residues. In germline, CDR1 is KGHSH, CDR2 LQKENI. The germline V and J ends were trimmed by 1 base and 4 bases, with 7 bases remaining between them. Here the CDR3 reads CASSPRFVTGELFF. Written as DNA, the CDR3 is TGTGCCAGCTCACCACGGTTCGTCACCGGGGAGCTGTTTTTT.

The V and J genes are TRBV12-3 or TRBV12-4 and TRBJ2-3; TRBD2 matches at 7 bases. The V segment lost 5 bases and the J segment 4 bases; nucleotides outside the gene matches: 12. CDR3 length: 16 residues. The CDR3 loop reads CASSPSQLAWSDTQYF. CDR3 sequence (DNA): TGTGCCAGCAGTCCGTCCCAACTAGCGTGGTCAGATACGCAGTATTTT.

The chain joins TRBV4-2 to TRBJ2-1; D is unclear. The V and J ends lost 2 bases and 5 bases respectively, with 10 bases between them. The CDR3 spans 14 residues. Germline assignment: CDR1 LGHNA and CDR2 YNFKEQ. The CDR3: CASSQFASNNEQFF. CDR3 in DNA: TGTGCCAGCAGCCAATTTGCATCCAACAATGAGCAGTTCTTC.

This clonotype was counted between two and nine times. The CDR3 spells CSVGQGAHQPQHF. The CDR3 coding sequence is TGCAGCGTTGGACAGGGGGCGCATCAGCCCCAGCATTTT. The chain uses TRBV29-1 and TRBJ1-5; 10 bases are a match to TRBD1. The junction had 2 bases not matched to a gene; V was cut back by 4 bases and J by 5 bases. Germline values: CDR1 SQVTM, CDR2 ANQGSEA. The length of the CDR3 is 13 residues.

This clonotype was detected ten times or more. The chain uses TRBV7-2 and TRBJ2-2; D may be TRBD1 (7 bases). Germline values: CDR1 SGHTA, CDR2 FQGNSA. Deletions cut 5 bases from V and 5 bases from J, with 15 bases between. This CDR3 has 15 residues. CDR3 DNA sequence: TGTGCCAGCAGCGTAAGACAGGGAGGTACCGGGGAGCTGTTTTTT. It specifies CASSVRQGGTGELFF.

This clonotype was seen repeatedly, ten times or more. The gene calls are TRBV4-3 and TRBJ2-7; D not certain. The V and J ends lost 0 bases and 3 bases respectively, with 6 bases between them. The V gene's germline CDR1 is LGHNA and CDR2 YSLEER. The CDR3 is made up of 13 amino acids. CDR3 DNA sequence: TGCGCCAGCAGCCAAGAACGTAACTACGAGCAGTACTTC. Protein: CASSQERNYEQYF.

Only a few counts were recorded for this clonotype. The chain links TRBV12-3 or TRBV12-4 to TRBJ1-5; possible D gene TRBD1, 6 bases. CDR3 length equals 15 residues. The V end was cut by 5 bases, the J end by 2 bases, with 13 bases between. This chain's CDR3 is CASSLGQMGNQPQHF. The CDR3 nucleotides read TGTGCCAGCAGTCTCGGACAGATGGGCAATCAGCCCCAGCATTTT.

This clonotype was seen repeatedly, ten times or more. The CDR3 protein is CASSLVPETQYF. CDR3 DNA sequence: TGCGCCAGCAGCTTGGTTCCGGAGACCCAGTACTTC. V is TRBV5-1 and J is TRBJ2-5; D remains unclear. The CDR3 covers 12 residues. CDR1 and CDR2 from the germline V gene are SGHRS and YFSETQ. V gave up 0 bases and J gave up 5 bases, with 5 bases separating them.

This clonotype was counted at least ten times. The V call is TRBV11-2, the J call TRBJ2-2; 8 bases map to TRBD1. The V and J ends lost 2 bases and 7 bases, in that order; junction bases with no gene match: 3. The CDR3 is 14 amino acids. The V gene's germline CDR1 is SGHAT and CDR2 FQNNGV. In DNA form, the CDR3 reads TGTGCCAGCAGCTTAAGACAGGGGAGCGGGGAGCTGTTTTTT. This codes for CASSLRQGSGELFF.

This clonotype was seen only a few times. The gene calls are TRBV6-2 or TRBV6-3 and TRBJ2-1; D remains ambiguous. Germline assignment: CDR1 MNHEY and CDR2 SVGEGT. The CDR3 is 14 residues long. Trimming removed 6 bases at V and 9 bases at J, with 18 bases between. The CDR3: CASSPQLGNTEQFF. The CDR3, as DNA: TGTGCCAGCAGCCCCCAACTCGGAAATACTGAGCAGTTCTTC.

The rearrangement uses TRBV20-1 and TRBJ2-5; 10 bases agree with TRBD1. CDR3 length: 13 amino acids. CDR1 and CDR2 (germline): DFQATT, SNEGSKA (reference sequence). Trimming at V came to 6 bases and at J to 7 bases, leaving 8 bases not matched to a gene. The CDR3 is CSAKDRGSVTQYF. CDR3 DNA: TGCAGTGCAAAGGACAGGGGGAGTGTGACCCAGTACTTC.

This clonotype was detected many times. V usage is TRBV5-1 and J usage is TRBJ2-5; 11 nucleotides match TRBD1. The CDR3 covers 15 residues. V lost 4 bases to trimming and J lost 4 bases; unmatched junction nucleotides: 6. Germline values: CDR1 SGHRS, CDR2 YFSETQ. The chain's CDR3 is CASSLTGQGAETQYF. The CDR3 nucleotides are TGCGCCAGCAGCCTAACCGGACAGGGGGCAGAGACCCAGTACTTC.

This clonotype appeared many times. V and J are TRBV7-2 and TRBJ2-7; D not certain. Germline V gene data show CDR1 as SGHTA and CDR2 as FQGNSA. This CDR3 spans 12 amino acids. V lost 3 bases and J 3 bases, leaving 6 bases between the germline ends. The CDR3 sequence: CASSFGRYEQYF. The CDR3 nucleotides are TGTGCCAGCAGCTTTGGCCGCTACGAGCAGTACTTC. The variable domain in full, with the rest retrieved from reference TRBV7-2 and TRBJ2-7, is GAGVSQSPSNKVTEKGKDVELRCDPISGHTALYWYRQSLGQGLEFLIYFQGNSAPDKSGLPSDRFSAERTGGSVSTLTIQRTQQEDSAVYLCASSFGRYEQYFGPGTRLTVT.

V is TRBV7-6 and J is TRBJ2-7; possible D gene TRBD1, 6 bases. Germline V CDR1 and CDR2: SGHVS, FNYEAQ. The germline V and J ends were trimmed by 4 bases and 4 bases, with 11 bases remaining between them. The CDR3 is 13 residues long. The CDR3 DNA reads as TGTGCCAGCAGCTCGAACCAGGGGTACGAGCAGTACTTC. It translates to CASSSNQGYEQYF.

A few counts support this clonotype. This chain connects TRBV12-3 or TRBV12-4 to TRBJ2-2; unclear D gene. Trimming cost V 3 bases and J 7 bases, with 9 bases left between them. This CDR3 contains 13 residues. The CDR3 DNA sequence: TGTGCCAGCAGTTTTGGGTATGGCGGGGAGCTGTTTTTT. Residues: CASSFGYGGELFF.

This clonotype was observed a few times. V is TRBV25-1 and J is TRBJ2-1; no clear D gene. V gave up 3 bases and J gave up 6 bases, with 15 bases separating them. This CDR3 comprises 15 residues. Germline lookup yields CDR1 MGHDK and CDR2 SYGVNS. CDR3 in amino acids: CASSDGFSWGNEQFF. The CDR3 bases are TGTGCCAGCAGTGACGGCTTTTCATGGGGCAATGAGCAGTTCTTC. Full variable domain (remainder filled in from reference TRBV25-1 and TRBJ2-1): EADIYQTPRYLVIGTGKKITLECSQTMGHDKMYWYQQDPGMELHLIHYSYGVNSTEKGDLSSESTVSRIRTEHFPLTLESARPSHTSQYLCASSDGFSWGNEQFFGPGTRLTVL.

This clonotype came up many times. CDR3 sequence reads: CASSQLVDRSPPLIFSNQPQHF. For the CDR3, the DNA is TGTGCCAGCAGCCAGCTGGTTGACAGGTCCCCTCCCCTCATCTTTAGCAATCAGCCCCAGCATTTT. The gene calls are TRBV3-1 and TRBJ1-5; the D gene is possibly TRBD1 (6 bases). With 3 bases removed from V and 0 bases from J, the gap between germline ends came to 30 bases. Germline values: CDR1 LGHDT, CDR2 YNNKEL (reference sequence). The CDR3 is 22 amino acids.

This clonotype was seen many times. This sequence joins TRBV7-6 and TRBJ2-7; TRBD2 matches 9 bases. CDR3 length equals 15 residues. Germline values: CDR1 SGHVS, CDR2 FNYEAQ. V gave up 1 base and J gave up 2 bases; unmatched junction bases: 3. The CDR3 DNA reads as TGTGCCAGCAGCTTAGATCTAGCGGGGACCTACGAGCAGTACTTC. It is translated as CASSLDLAGTYEQYF.

There are many counts of this clonotype. The rearrangement uses TRBV28 and TRBJ2-7, with 7 bases aligning to TRBD1. Trimming removed 5 bases from V and 8 bases from J; junction bases left unmatched: 3. CDR3 length equals 11 residues. Germline assignment: CDR1 MDHEN and CDR2 SYDVKM. CDR3 in amino acids: CASSRQGKQYF. CDR3 bases: TGTGCCAGCAGTCGACAGGGCAAGCAGTACTTC. The variable domain in full, completed from reference TRBV28 and TRBJ2-7, reads DVKVTQSSRYLVKRTGEKVFLECVQDMDHENMFWYRQDPGLGLRLIYFSYDVKMKEKGDIPEGYSVSREKKERFSLILESASTNQTSMYLCASSRQGKQYFGPGTRLTVT.

This clonotype was observed many times. The V and J genes are TRBV5-1 and TRBJ2-1; D is perhaps TRBD2 (5 bases). Deletions cut 0 bases from V and 0 bases from J, with 7 bases between. In germline, CDR1 is SGHRS, CDR2 YFSETQ. This CDR3 contains 15 residues. CDR3 sequence reads: CASSLEAASYNEQFF. Written as DNA, the CDR3 is TGCGCCAGCAGCTTGGAAGCGGCCTCCTACAATGAGCAGTTCTTC. The variable domain in full, with the rest retrieved from reference TRBV5-1 and TRBJ2-1, is KAGVTQTPRYLIKTRGQQVTLSCSPISGHRSVSWYQQTPGQGLQFLFEYFSETQRNKGNFPGRFSGRQFSNSRSEMNVSTLELGDSALYLCASSLEAASYNEQFFGPGTRLTVL.

This clonotype was counted at least ten times. The chain's CDR3 is CSVSRPSYNEQFF. CDR3 in DNA: TGCAGCGTTTCTCGTCCTTCCTACAATGAGCAGTTCTTC. The chain employs TRBV29-1 and TRBJ2-1; no reliable D call. The V and J ends lost 5 bases and 1 base respectively, with 9 bases between them. CDR3 length equals 13 residues. The germline CDR1 and CDR2 sequences are SQVTM and ANQGSEA.

This clonotype showed up just a few times. The gene calls are TRBV28 and TRBJ1-1; perhaps TRBD1 as D (5 bases). Germline CDR1 MDHEN, CDR2 SYDVKM. This CDR3 contains 17 residues. Deletions cut 2 bases from V and 0 bases from J, with 16 bases between. The CDR3 region has the DNA TGTGCCAGCAGTTTACTGGGAAGGGGCTTCATGAACACTGAAGCTTTCTTT. Residues: CASSLLGRGFMNTEAFF.